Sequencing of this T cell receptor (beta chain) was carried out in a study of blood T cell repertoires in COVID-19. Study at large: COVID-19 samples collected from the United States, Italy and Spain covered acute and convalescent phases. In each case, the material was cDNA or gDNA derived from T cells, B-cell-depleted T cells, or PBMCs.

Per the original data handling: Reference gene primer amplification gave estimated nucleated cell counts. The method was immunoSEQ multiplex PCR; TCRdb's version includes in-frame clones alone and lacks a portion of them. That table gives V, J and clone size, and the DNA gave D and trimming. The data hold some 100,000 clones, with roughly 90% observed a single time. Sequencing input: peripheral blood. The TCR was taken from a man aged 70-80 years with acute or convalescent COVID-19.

The CDR3 reads CASSPNRQGRLDTQYF. The CDR3 DNA reads TGTGCCAGCAGCCCAAATAGACAGGGCAGATTAGATACGCAGTATTTT. The chain uses TRBV7-9 and TRBJ2-3; 7 nucleotides agree with TRBD1. This CDR3 region has 16 residues. From germline, CDR1 is SEHNR and CDR2 FQNEAQ (reference sequence). Trimming cost V 5 bases and J 5 bases; bases outside gene matches: 13.